The clone carrying this TCR beta chain appeared many times. V lost 2 bases and J lost 9; bases outside the gene matches: 7. The CDR3 sequence is 15 residues long. From germline, CDR1 is SGHRS and CDR2 YFSETQ. With molecular barcodes, quantitative 5'-RACE was used to make the TCR beta libraries. TCRdb called the 5' RACE reads again in MiXCR, with one record for every CDR3 protein. The table lists over 200,000 distinct CDR3 sequences, 10% to 13% of them singletons. This sample is part of a study of CD8 T cells in ankylosing spondylitis. The sample taken for sequencing was blood, either unsorted or a sorted T cell fraction (not recorded which). The receptor was isolated from a male donor with ankylosing spondylitis or in good health (not recorded which). The chain has TRBV5-1 and TRBJ2-1; 11 positions agree with TRBD2. Written as DNA, the CDR3 is TGCGCCAGCAGCTTAACTAGCGGGGGTCGAGGTGAGCAGTTCTTC. It yields the protein CASSLTSGGRGEQFF. Based on the CDR3 plus reference TRBV5-1 and TRBJ2-1, the full variable domain is KAGVTQTPRYLIKTRGQQVTLSCSPISGHRSVSWYQQTPGQGLQFLFEYFSETQRNKGNFPGRFSGRQFSNSRSEMNVSTLELGDSALYLCASSLTSGGRGEQFFGPGTRLTVL.